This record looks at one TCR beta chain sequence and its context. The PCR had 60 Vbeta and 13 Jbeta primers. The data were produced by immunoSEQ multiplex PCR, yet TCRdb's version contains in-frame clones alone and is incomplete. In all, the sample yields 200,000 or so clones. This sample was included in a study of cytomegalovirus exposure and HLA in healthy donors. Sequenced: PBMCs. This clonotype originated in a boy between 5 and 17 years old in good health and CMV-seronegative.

CDR3 residues: CASGNRGSYYGYTF. CDR3 nucleotide sequence: TGTGCCAGCGGCAACAGGGGGAGTTACTATGGCTACACCTTC. The V and J genes are TRBV6-5 and TRBJ1-2, with 8 bases lining up with TRBD1. V lost 8 bases, J lost 3 bases, and 8 bases stayed unmatched. The CDR3 spans 14 residues. The germline gives CDR1 MNHEY, CDR2 SVGAGI.